The 15 T cell receptor beta chains listed next were all sequenced from one sample in a study of shared clonotypes between healthy human individuals. Some clones are missing from TCRdb's copy, which holds only in-frame ones; the method was immunoSEQ multiplex PCR. The repertoire includes hundreds of thousands of clones, nearly 95% of them detected once, and nearly 25% sits in the top ten. Terminally differentiated effector memory CD45RA+ cells were excluded by CCR7 positive selection of CD45RO-negative cells. The sequenced sample consisted of naive CD8+ T cells sorted from blood. The receptors here all came from a man between 25 and 39 years old in good health.

J is TRBJ2-1 and V is TRBV5-8; 13 positions match TRBD2. Trimming removed 2 bases from V and 8 bases from J; junction bases left unmatched: 4. The CDR3 totals 15 residues. The germline gives CDR1 SGHTS, CDR2 YDEGEE. CDR3 amino acids: CASSFGTSGTDEQFF. In DNA, the CDR3 is TGTGCCAGCAGCTTCGGGACTAGCGGGACGGATGAGCAGTTCTTC.

The chain employs TRBV28 and TRBJ1-3; no definite D call. Trimming pared 5 bases from V and 6 bases from J, leaving 8 bases between. The CDR3 spans 12 residues. The germline gives CDR1 MDHEN, CDR2 SYDVKM. This chain's CDR3 is CASSASPNTIYF. The CDR3 DNA follows: TGTGCCAGCAGTGCGAGCCCAAACACCATATATTTT.

The chain carries TRBV9 and TRBJ2-7; possibly TRBD1 or TRBD2 for D (6 bases each). This CDR3 spans 14 amino acids. The germline gives CDR1 SGDLS, CDR2 YYNGEE. The germline V and J ends were trimmed by 4 bases and 7 bases, with 18 bases remaining between them. The CDR3 nucleotides are TGTGCCAGCAGCCTGGGGGGCAGTGCAGAAGAGCAGTACTTC. Amino acid sequence: CASSLGGSAEEQYF.

The chain couples TRBV29-1 to TRBJ1-1; tentative D call: TRBD1 (6 bases). CDR3 length: 14 residues. With 4 bases removed from V and 5 bases from J, the gap between germline ends came to 17 bases. Germline V gene lookup returns CDR1 SQVTM and CDR2 ANQGSEA. DNA of the CDR3: TGCAGCGTTGGAAGGCGGACAGATGGGACTGAAGCTTTCTTT. The encoded protein is CSVGRRTDGTEAFF.

The genes are TRBV7-6 and TRBJ1-1; 11 bases line up with TRBD1. The CDR3 has 14 residues. Trimming cost V 7 bases and J 4 bases; bases outside gene matches: 5. Germline V gene sequence: CDR1 SGHVS, CDR2 FNYEAQ. This CDR3 reads CASKVGTGGTEAFF. In DNA, the CDR3 is TGTGCCAGCAAGGTTGGGACAGGGGGCACTGAAGCTTTCTTT.

This clone was observed a single time. The gene calls are TRBV6-5 and TRBJ2-7; 7 positions agree with TRBD1. Germline CDR1 reads MNHEY; CDR2 reads SVGAGI. The trim removed 3 bases at V and 3 bases at J, leaving 11 bases unmatched. The CDR3 is made up of 16 amino acids. CDR3 nucleotides: TGTGCCAGCAGTTATACCGTAGACAGGGCGAACTACGAGCAGTACTTC. Translation: CASSYTVDRANYEQYF.

Comments on this clone: This same CDR3 is encoded by further DNA sequences in the sample. The rearrangement joins TRBV4-1 to TRBJ2-3; 10 positions agree with TRBD2. Unmatched junction bases numbered 4, after V lost 6 bases and J lost 1 base. CDR3 size: 15 residues. Looked up from germline, CDR1 is MGHRA and CDR2 is YSYEKL. The CDR3 DNA sequence: TGCGCCAGCAGTCCCAGCGGGAGGGGCACAGATACGCAGTATTTT. This translates into CASSPSGRGTDTQYF.

The V and J genes are TRBV2 and TRBJ2-1; TRBD2 matches at 9 bases. Per germline, CDR1 SNHLY and CDR2 FYNNEI. This CDR3 region has 16 residues. V lost 6 bases and J lost 4; bases outside the gene matches: 10. CDR3 sequence: CASRDTTSGPYNEQFF. CDR3 in DNA: TGTGCCAGCAGGGATACTACTAGCGGGCCTTACAATGAGCAGTTCTTC. Full variable domain (outside the CDR3, taken from reference TRBV2 and TRBJ2-1): EPEVTQTPSHQVTQMGQEVILRCVPISNHLYFYWYRQILGQKVEFLVSFYNNEISEKSEIFDDQFSVERPDGSNFTLKIRSTKLEDSAMYFCASRDTTSGPYNEQFFGPGTRLTVL.

The rearrangement joins TRBV29-1 to TRBJ2-7, with TRBD2 matching 10 bases. Germline V gene data show CDR1 as SQVTM and CDR2 as ANQGSEA. The CDR3 has 14 amino acids. The J segment lost 0 bases and the V segment lost 6 bases, leaving 5 bases of the junction unmatched. The CDR3, as DNA: TGCAGCGTAGAATTAGCGGGAGGCTCCTACGAGCAGTACTTC. Translating gives CSVELAGGSYEQYF.

V usage is TRBV4-1 and J usage is TRBJ2-7, with a weak D call TRBD2 (7 bases). Trimming pared 4 bases from V and 0 bases from J, leaving 13 bases between. The CDR3 runs to 15 residues. The germline gives CDR1 MGHRA, CDR2 YSYEKL. The CDR3, as DNA: TGCGCCAGCAGCCCAGGGCGGGGGCTCTCCTACGAGCAGTACTTC. Amino acids: CASSPGRGLSYEQYF.

This clone was found once. This chain uses TRBV6-5 with TRBJ2-5, with 10 positions matching TRBD2. With V trimmed by 5 bases and J by 5 bases, 5 bases remained unmatched. The CDR3 runs 14 residues. Germline CDR1 is MNHEY and CDR2 is SVGAGI. This chain's CDR3 is CASSPTSGMETQYF. CDR3 nucleotides: TGTGCCAGCAGTCCTACTAGCGGGATGGAGACCCAGTACTTC.

In nucleotides, the CDR3 is TGTGCCAGTAGTATAGTGGGGGGAGATACGCAGTATTTT. It encodes CASSIVGGDTQYF. V gene TRBV19 combines with J gene TRBJ2-3; a weak D match, TRBD2 (6 bases). Trimming removed 1 base from V and 5 bases from J, with 7 bases in between. This CDR3 contains 13 residues. The germline gives CDR1 LNHDA, CDR2 SQIVND (reference sequence). Using reference TRBV19 and TRBJ2-3 for the parts outside the CDR3, the full variable domain is DGGITQSPKYLFRKEGQNVTLSCEQNLNHDAMYWYRQDPGQGLRLIYYSQIVNDFQKGDIAEGYSVSREKKESFPLTVTSAQKNPTAFYLCASSIVGGDTQYFGPGTRLTVL.

V usage is TRBV19 and J usage is TRBJ2-3; maybe TRBD1 (5 bases). The CDR3 sequence is 15 residues long. Germline CDR1 LNHDA, CDR2 SQIVND (reference sequence). Trimming stripped 3 bases from V and 5 bases from J, with 15 bases between. CDR3 loop: CASSMYGAAGDTQYF. CDR3 nucleotide sequence: TGTGCCAGTAGTATGTATGGGGCTGCTGGAGATACGCAGTATTTT.

J is TRBJ2-1 and V is TRBV10-1; 10 bases map to TRBD1. This CDR3 has 15 amino acids. The V gene end was trimmed by 6 bases and the J gene end by 7 bases; junction bases not matched to a gene: 9. Germline V gene lookup returns CDR1 WNHNN and CDR2 SYGVQD (reference sequence). The CDR3 is CASSPRDRGNNEQFF. The CDR3 DNA reads as TGCGCCAGCAGCCCGCGGGACAGGGGAAATAATGAGCAGTTCTTC.

The chain has TRBV7-9 and TRBJ2-6; 7 nucleotides agree with TRBD2. The CDR3 runs to 19 residues. In germline, CDR1 is SEHNR, CDR2 FQNEAQ (reference sequence). V lost 4 bases, J lost 3 bases, and 15 bases stayed unmatched. CDR3 protein: CASSSTLRTSLNGANVLTF. The CDR3 DNA reads as TGTGCCAGCAGCTCAACCCTTCGGACTAGTCTTAATGGGGCCAACGTCCTGACTTTC.